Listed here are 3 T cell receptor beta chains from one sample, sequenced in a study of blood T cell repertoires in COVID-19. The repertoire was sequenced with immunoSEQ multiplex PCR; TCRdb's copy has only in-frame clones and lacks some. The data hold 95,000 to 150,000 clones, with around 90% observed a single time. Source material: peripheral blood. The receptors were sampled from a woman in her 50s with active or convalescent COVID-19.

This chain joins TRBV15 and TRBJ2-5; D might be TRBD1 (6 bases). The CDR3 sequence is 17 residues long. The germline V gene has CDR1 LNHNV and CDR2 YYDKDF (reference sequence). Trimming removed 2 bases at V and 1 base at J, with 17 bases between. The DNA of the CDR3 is TGTGCCACCAGCAGACCCCTAGGCAGGGGCCTCCAAGAGACCCAGTACTTC. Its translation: CATSRPLGRGLQETQYF.

The CDR3 spells CASSPPSLRQFF. The CDR3 nucleotides read TGTGCCAGCTCACCGCCGAGTTTAAGGCAGTTCTTC. The chain carries TRBV18 and TRBJ2-1; D not resolved. The CDR3 extends over 12 amino acids. Trimming shortened V by 3 bases and J by 12 bases, and 12 bases separated the two germline ends. Per germline, CDR1 KGHSH and CDR2 LQKENI.

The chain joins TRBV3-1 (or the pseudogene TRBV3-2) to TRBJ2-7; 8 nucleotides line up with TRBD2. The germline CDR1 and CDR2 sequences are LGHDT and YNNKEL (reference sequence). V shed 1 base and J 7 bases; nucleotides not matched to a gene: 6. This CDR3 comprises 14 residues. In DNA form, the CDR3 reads TGTGCCAGCAGCCAAGCAGCGGGAGCTCGGGAGCAGTACTTC. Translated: CASSQAAGAREQYF.